This is a list of T cell receptor beta chains from one sample in a study of T-cell reconstitution after alpha-beta-depleted transplantation in children. TCRdb recomputed calls from the PCR reads with MiXCR, one row per CDR3 protein. Of hundreds of thousands of distinct CDR3 sequences in the sample, under 15% were seen once. Sequenced here: PBMCs, sampled before TCRalphabeta/CD19-depleted stem cell transplant. All receptors derive from a girl aged 2 to 9 with congenital amegakaryocytic thrombocytopenia, due to receive a stem cell transplant. Both conserved end residues are part of each CDR3. D genes are given only for firm matches. Clone size is given for some rows only: seen once, a few or many times, or a class if the clone is expanded.

clone size: many
V gene: TRBV20-1
D gene: TRBD1
CDR3 length: 12
J gene: TRBJ1-2
CDR3 DNA: TGCAGTGCTAGGGGGACAGACTATGGCTACACCTTC
CDR3 protein: CSARGTDYGYTF

clone size: many
V gene: TRBV4-1
D gene: TRBD1
CDR3 length: 18
J gene: TRBJ2-1
CDR3 DNA: TGCGCCAGCAGCCAAGGCCGAGGACAGGGGAAGTGGTACAATGAGCAGTTCTTC
CDR3 protein: CASSQGRGQGKWYNEQFF

clone size: few
V gene: TRBV7-3
D gene: .
CDR3 length: 15
J gene: TRBJ2-2
CDR3 DNA: TGTGCCAGCAGCTTAAATCCAGGCCTCGGGGGGGAGCTGTTTTTT
CDR3 protein: CASSLNPGLGGELFF

clone size: many
V gene: TRBV28
D gene: .
CDR3 length: 14
J gene: TRBJ2-7
CDR3 DNA: TGTGCCAGCAGTTTATTAGGTGTCAGGACTCTGGAGTACTTC
CDR3 protein: CASSLLGVRTLEYF

clone size: many
V gene: TRBV27
D gene: .
CDR3 length: 13
J gene: TRBJ1-5
CDR3 DNA: TGTGCCAGCCAGGAGGGAGGGAATCAGCCCCAGCATTTT
CDR3 protein: CASQEGGNQPQHF

clone size: many
V gene: TRBV28
D gene: .
CDR3 length: 14
J gene: TRBJ2-2
CDR3 DNA: TGTGCCAGCAGCAACCGACAGAGAACCGGGGAGCTGTTTTTT
CDR3 protein: CASSNRQRTGELFF

clone size: many
V gene: TRBV10-3
D gene: TRBD1
CDR3 length: 15
J gene: TRBJ2-2
CDR3 DNA: TGTGCCATCAGTGCTTACAGGGGACCCGCCGGGGAGCTGTTTTTT
CDR3 protein: CAISAYRGPAGELFF

clone size: many
V gene: TRBV11-2
D gene: .
CDR3 length: 15
J gene: TRBJ2-7
CDR3 DNA: TGTGCCAGCCGCGACGACCGATGGTGGGCATACGAGCAGTACTTC
CDR3 protein: CASRDDRWWAYEQYF

clone size: few
V gene: TRBV5-1
D gene: .
CDR3 length: 13
J gene: TRBJ2-7
CDR3 DNA: TGCGCCAGCAGTCAATTTCAGGGGTACGAGCAGTACTTC
CDR3 protein: CASSQFQGYEQYF

clone size: many
V gene: TRBV20-1
D gene: TRBD2
CDR3 length: 15
J gene: TRBJ2-3
CDR3 DNA: TGCAGTGCCACCCCTCTAGCGGGAGTTGGAGATACGCAGTATTTT
CDR3 protein: CSATPLAGVGDTQYF

clone size: .
V gene: TRBV11-2
D gene: .
CDR3 length: 14
J gene: TRBJ2-1
CDR3 DNA: TGTGCCAGCACCAAAACATACGATAGAAGTGAGCAGTTCTTC
CDR3 protein: CASTKTYDRSEQFF

clone size: .
V gene: TRBV7-8
D gene: TRBD2
CDR3 length: 15
J gene: TRBJ2-1
CDR3 DNA: TGTGCCAGCAGCTCGGGACTAGCGGGAGACATTGAGCAGTTCTTC
CDR3 protein: CASSSGLAGDIEQFF

clone size: many
V gene: TRBV5-1
D gene: TRBD1
CDR3 length: 12
J gene: TRBJ1-2
CDR3 DNA: TGCGCCAGCAGCATGGACAGGGATGGCTACACCTTC
CDR3 protein: CASSMDRDGYTF

clone size: few
V gene: TRBV11-1
D gene: TRBD2
CDR3 length: 19
J gene: TRBJ2-1
CDR3 DNA: TGTGCCAGCAGCCGCGGAAAGGTAGCGGGAGAGGGATCCTACAATGAGCAGTTCTTC
CDR3 protein: CASSRGKVAGEGSYNEQFF

clone size: .
V gene: TRBV25-1
D gene: TRBD1
CDR3 length: 20
J gene: TRBJ1-5
CDR3 DNA: TGTGCCAGCAGTAAATTGGGTGTGAGGAGGGGGCGCCTCAGCAATCAGCCCCAGCATTTT
CDR3 protein: CASSKLGVRRGRLSNQPQHF

clone size: few
V gene: TRBV19
D gene: TRBD1
CDR3 length: 17
J gene: TRBJ2-7
CDR3 DNA: TGTGCCAGTAGTATAGGAGGTTTGGGGACAGGGGCCTACGAGCAGTACTTC
CDR3 protein: CASSIGGLGTGAYEQYF

clone size: .
V gene: TRBV20-1
D gene: TRBD2
CDR3 length: 15
J gene: TRBJ2-3
CDR3 DNA: TGCAGTGCTAGGGATTTAGCGGGAGGTGCAGATACGCAGTATTTT
CDR3 protein: CSARDLAGGADTQYF

clone size: many
V gene: TRBV20-1
D gene: .
CDR3 length: 13
J gene: TRBJ2-6
CDR3 DNA: TGCAGTGCTAGGGGAGCTGGGGCCAACGTCCTGACTTTC
CDR3 protein: CSARGAGANVLTF

clone size: .
V gene: TRBV27
D gene: .
CDR3 length: 14
J gene: TRBJ2-1
CDR3 DNA: TGTGCCAGCAGTTCTGCGGGGCCATACAATGAGCAGTTCTTC
CDR3 protein: CASSSAGPYNEQFF

clone size: many
V gene: TRBV20-1
D gene: TRBD1
CDR3 length: 15
J gene: TRBJ2-3
CDR3 DNA: TGCAGTGCTCCCAAAACAGGGGGCGAGCAAGATACGCAGTATTTT
CDR3 protein: CSAPKTGGEQDTQYF

clone size: .
V gene: TRBV14
D gene: .
CDR3 length: 16
J gene: TRBJ2-1
CDR3 DNA: TGTGCCAGCAGCCAAGAGACAGAGAAACTTTACAATGAGCAGTTCTTC
CDR3 protein: CASSQETEKLYNEQFF

clone size: many
V gene: TRBV7-9
D gene: .
CDR3 length: 13
J gene: TRBJ1-1
CDR3 DNA: TGTGCCAGCAGCTTAGAGTACGTAGACGAAGCTTTCTTT
CDR3 protein: CASSLEYVDEAFF

clone size: few
V gene: TRBV12-5
D gene: .
CDR3 length: 13
J gene: TRBJ2-7
CDR3 DNA: TGTGCTAGTGGTTTGGTACGGGGCCACGAGCAGTACTTC
CDR3 protein: CASGLVRGHEQYF

clone size: few
V gene: TRBV20-1
D gene: .
CDR3 length: 12
J gene: TRBJ2-7
CDR3 DNA: TGCAGTGGAGCGGCCCAGGGCGTCGAGCAGTACTTC
CDR3 protein: CSGAAQGVEQYF

clone size: .
V gene: TRBV19
D gene: TRBD2
CDR3 length: 12
J gene: TRBJ2-1
CDR3 DNA: TGTGCCAGTAGCGGTAGCGGGAAGCAGCAGTTCTTC
CDR3 protein: CASSGSGKQQFF

clone size: many
V gene: TRBV12-3/TRBV12-4
D gene: TRBD1
CDR3 length: 14
J gene: TRBJ2-1
CDR3 DNA: TGTGCCAGCAGCTATAGACAGGGGACGAATGAGCAGTTCTTC
CDR3 protein: CASSYRQGTNEQFF

clone size: many
V gene: TRBV20-1
D gene: TRBD2
CDR3 length: 16
J gene: TRBJ2-7
CDR3 DNA: TGCAGTGCTAAGAGTCCTAGCGGGAGGGTTGTCCACGAGCAGTACTTC
CDR3 protein: CSAKSPSGRVVHEQYF

clone size: many
V gene: TRBV4-1
D gene: .
CDR3 length: 16
J gene: TRBJ2-1
CDR3 DNA: TGCGCCAGCAGCCAAGTAGGATCCAGGGGGGCGGGTGAGCAGTTCTTC
CDR3 protein: CASSQVGSRGAGEQFF

clone size: .
V gene: TRBV5-5
D gene: .
CDR3 length: 15
J gene: TRBJ2-7
CDR3 DNA: TGTGCCAGCAGCCCTGAGAGGTTCTATTCCTACGAGCAGTACTTC
CDR3 protein: CASSPERFYSYEQYF

clone size: .
V gene: TRBV12-3/TRBV12-4
D gene: .
CDR3 length: 11
J gene: TRBJ1-2
CDR3 DNA: TGTGCCAGCAGTTTCGCAGCCGTATACACCTTC
CDR3 protein: CASSFAAVYTF

clone size: many
V gene: TRBV7-9
D gene: .
CDR3 length: 13
J gene: TRBJ1-2
CDR3 DNA: TGTGCCAGCAGCTCGACCGAGAACTATGGCTACACCTTC
CDR3 protein: CASSSTENYGYTF

clone size: .
V gene: TRBV12-3/TRBV12-4
D gene: TRBD1
CDR3 length: 12
J gene: TRBJ1-2
CDR3 DNA: TGTGCCAGCACGGGGCGACAGGGCGGCTACACCTTC
CDR3 protein: CASTGRQGGYTF

clone size: .
V gene: TRBV20-1
D gene: .
CDR3 length: 14
J gene: TRBJ2-3
CDR3 DNA: TGCAGTGCTAGGTCCGGGACCGGGTCCGAGCCGCAGTATTTT
CDR3 protein: CSARSGTGSEPQYF

clone size: many
V gene: TRBV6-5
D gene: .
CDR3 length: 16
J gene: TRBJ2-3
CDR3 DNA: TGTGCCAGCAGTTACTTAGGGGACTCGGCCACAGATACGCAGTATTTT
CDR3 protein: CASSYLGDSATDTQYF

clone size: many
V gene: TRBV7-2
D gene: .
CDR3 length: 14
J gene: TRBJ2-3
CDR3 DNA: TGTGCCAGCAGCTTAGAGTGGGGGACAGATACGCAGTATTTT
CDR3 protein: CASSLEWGTDTQYF

clone size: many
V gene: TRBV5-1
D gene: .
CDR3 length: 14
J gene: TRBJ1-2
CDR3 DNA: TGCGCCAGCAGCGGAGGGGCTATTAACTATGGCTACACCTTC
CDR3 protein: CASSGGAINYGYTF

clone size: many
V gene: TRBV27
D gene: .
CDR3 length: 14
J gene: TRBJ2-1
CDR3 DNA: TGTGCCAGCAGCCGCAGCGGGTCCGACAATGAGCAGTTCTTC
CDR3 protein: CASSRSGSDNEQFF

clone size: many
V gene: TRBV7-3
D gene: .
CDR3 length: 15
J gene: TRBJ2-7
CDR3 DNA: TGTGCCAGCAGCTTAAGGGGCGGAAGCAGGTACGAGCAGTACTTC
CDR3 protein: CASSLRGGSRYEQYF

clone size: few
V gene: TRBV7-3
D gene: TRBD2
CDR3 length: 14
J gene: TRBJ2-1
CDR3 DNA: TGTGCCAGCAGCTTCCCAGCGGGAAAGAATGAGCAGTTCTTC
CDR3 protein: CASSFPAGKNEQFF

clone size: .
V gene: TRBV29-1
D gene: TRBD1
CDR3 length: 12
J gene: TRBJ1-2
CDR3 DNA: TGCAGCGTTGAAGATAGAGGGGGCGGCTACACCTTC
CDR3 protein: CSVEDRGGGYTF

clone size: .
V gene: TRBV20-1
D gene: .
CDR3 length: 12
J gene: TRBJ2-3
CDR3 DNA: TGCAGTGCTAGAGAGGTGGCAGATACGCAGTATTTT
CDR3 protein: CSAREVADTQYF

clone size: .
V gene: TRBV5-1
D gene: TRBD2
CDR3 length: 17
J gene: TRBJ2-7
CDR3 DNA: TGCGCCAGCAGCCGGGACGTGGTAGCGGGAGGCTCCTACGAGCAGTACTTC
CDR3 protein: CASSRDVVAGGSYEQYF

clone size: many
V gene: TRBV25-1
D gene: .
CDR3 length: 19
J gene: TRBJ2-1
CDR3 DNA: TGTGCCAGCAGTGAATATGATGTCGGCCGGCAGAGCTCCTACAATGAGCAGTTCTTC
CDR3 protein: CASSEYDVGRQSSYNEQFF

clone size: .
V gene: TRBV12-3/TRBV12-4
D gene: TRBD1
CDR3 length: 17
J gene: TRBJ2-3
CDR3 DNA: TGTGCCAGCAGCATTAGGGGGGCAGGGGGCGCGAAAGATACGCAGTATTTT
CDR3 protein: CASSIRGAGGAKDTQYF

clone size: many
V gene: TRBV20-1
D gene: TRBD1
CDR3 length: 16
J gene: TRBJ2-7
CDR3 DNA: TGCAGTGCTAGAAATACAGGGGGATCCTTTAGCTACGAGCAGTACTTC
CDR3 protein: CSARNTGGSFSYEQYF